Presented here are 13 T cell receptor beta chains from one specimen sequenced in a study of T cells in localized non-small cell lung cancer. Sequenced by immunoSEQ multiplex PCR; TCRdb stores in-frame clones only, minus some. Here the sample spans about 1,600 clones, around 28% being singletons. This specimen consisted of normal lung tissue next to the tumor, obtained before any cancer treatment. These receptors were collected from a male donor older than 55 with stage II squamous cell lung carcinoma.

This clone occurred a few times. This rearrangement joins TRBV6-8 to TRBJ1-1; 9 bases are a match to TRBD1. Germline CDR1 is MNHGY and CDR2 is SAAAGT. With 1 base clipped from V and 4 bases from J, the junction kept 10 bases outside the gene matches. The CDR3 runs to 17 residues. CDR3 sequence (DNA): TGTGCCAGCAGTTACTTGGGACAGGGCATTTGGAGCACTGAAGCTTTCTTT. Translated, it gives CASSYLGQGIWSTEAFF.

The chain couples TRBV18 to TRBJ2-1; 9 positions agree with TRBD2. Germline V gene sequence: CDR1 KGHSH, CDR2 LQKENI. Losses at the gene ends were 9 bases for V and 4 bases for J; bases not matched to a gene: 10. The CDR3 consists of 15 residues. CDR3 coding DNA: TGTGCCAGTCTCCGACCCAGCGGGGGGTACAATGAGCAGTTCTTC. Its protein is CASLRPSGGYNEQFF.

A few counts support this clone. This chain uses TRBV11-3 with TRBJ2-1; 9 bases are shared with TRBD2. Germline V gene sequence: CDR1 SGHNT, CDR2 YENEEA. This CDR3 is 16 amino acids long. J gave up 2 bases and V 5 bases, and 7 bases lay outside the gene matches. The CDR3 nucleotides are TGTGCCAGCAGCATCAAGTTAGCGGGGGCCTACAATGAGCAGTTCTTC. Encoded protein: CASSIKLAGAYNEQFF.

This clone is medium-sized within its sample. This chain joins TRBV7-8 and TRBJ2-5; D is possibly TRBD2 (5 bases). CDR1 and CDR2 (germline): SGHVS, FQNEAQ. The V end was cut by 5 bases, the J end by 3 bases, with 10 bases between. This CDR3 contains 13 residues. The CDR3 sequence: CASSPTREETQYF. In DNA form, the CDR3 reads TGTGCCAGCAGCCCCACTAGGGAAGAGACCCAGTACTTC.

This clone appeared a single time. The chain is built from TRBV19 and TRBJ2-7; tentatively, D is TRBD2 (7 bases). CDR3 size: 15 residues. Trimming stripped 5 bases from V and 1 base from J, with 15 bases between. Germline loops: CDR1 LNHDA, CDR2 SQIVND (reference sequence). CDR3 residues: CASSARGAGSYEQYF. The CDR3, as DNA: TGTGCCAGTAGTGCCAGGGGAGCGGGGTCCTACGAGCAGTACTTC.

The gene calls are TRBV19 and TRBJ1-1; TRBD1 aligns across 9 bases. Germline loops: CDR1 LNHDA, CDR2 SQIVND (reference sequence). The trim removed 4 bases at V and 4 bases at J, leaving 7 bases unmatched. The CDR3 is 15 amino acids. The CDR3 DNA reads TGTGCCAGTAGTACCCTACAGGGGGCTGGCACTGAAGCTTTCTTT. Amino acid sequence: CASSTLQGAGTEAFF.

The chain uses TRBV19 and TRBJ1-2; D ambiguous. CDR1 and CDR2 from the germline V gene are LNHDA and SQIVND (reference sequence). The CDR3 loop spans 15 amino acids. Trimming pared 5 bases from V and 8 bases from J, leaving 21 bases between. In DNA form, the CDR3 reads TGTGCCAGTAGTCTAGGAGGGAAAGGATCGTGGGGCTACACCTTC. Translation gives CASSLGGKGSWGYTF.

This clone is large (0.1 to 1%) within its sample. Other DNA sequences in the same sample also yield this CDR3. The J gene is TRBJ2-7, the V gene TRBV9; D ambiguous. Germline loops: CDR1 SGDLS, CDR2 YYNGEE. The CDR3 loop spans 12 amino acids. The V and J ends lost 2 bases and 6 bases respectively, with 9 bases between them. DNA of the CDR3: TGTGCCAGCAGCGTGGACGTTGGCGAGCAGTACTTC. Protein product: CASSVDVGEQYF.

The rearrangement joins TRBV6-8 to TRBJ2-7; TRBD1 aligns across 8 bases. Losses at the gene ends were 5 bases for V and 0 bases for J; bases not matched to a gene: 6. The CDR3 loop spans 15 amino acids. CDR1 is MNHGY and CDR2 is SAAAGT in the germline V gene. The CDR3 reads CASSSTGGSSYEQYF. The CDR3 nucleotides read TGTGCCAGCAGTAGTACAGGGGGATCCTCCTACGAGCAGTACTTC.

About this clone itself: This same CDR3 is encoded by further DNA sequences in the sample. V is TRBV15 and J is TRBJ2-1; possibly TRBD2 for D (6 bases). CDR1 LNHNV and CDR2 YYDKDF come from the germline V gene (reference sequence). V gave up 0 bases and J gave up 5 bases, with 8 bases separating them. CDR3 length: 14 residues. The CDR3 is CATSRDGGNNEQFF. The DNA for the CDR3 is TGTGCCACCAGCAGAGATGGAGGGAACAATGAGCAGTTCTTC. The complete variable domain, with remaining parts taken from reference TRBV15 and TRBJ2-1, reads DAMVIQNPRYQVTQFGKPVTLSCSQTLNHNVMYWYQQKSSQAPKLLFHYYDKDFNNEADTPDNFQSRRPNTSFCFLDIRSPGLGDTAMYLCATSRDGGNNEQFFGPGTRLTVL.

This clone was counted between two and nine times. In the same sample, other DNA sequences code for this CDR3. The J gene is TRBJ2-7, the V gene TRBV5-1, with TRBD1 identical over 10 bases. The CDR3 covers 14 residues. Trimming took 3 bases from V and 4 from J; bases not matched to a gene: 4. CDR1 SGHRS and CDR2 YFSETQ come from the germline V gene. The CDR3 reads CASSSGTGDYEQYF. CDR3 nucleotides: TGCGCCAGCAGCTCAGGGACAGGGGATTACGAGCAGTACTTC.

This clone is termed large. This sequence joins TRBV19 and TRBJ1-1; TRBD1 might be the D (5 bases). CDR1 is LNHDA, CDR2 SQIVND, per germline (reference sequence). This CDR3 has 15 amino acids. Trimming shortened V by 7 bases and J by 1 base, and 16 bases separated the two germline ends. This CDR3 reads CASTFLQGGNTEAFF. As DNA, the CDR3 is TGTGCCAGTACTTTCCTCCAGGGTGGGAACACTGAAGCTTTCTTT.

V usage is TRBV2 and J usage is TRBJ2-7; 10 bases are shared with TRBD1. Germline assignment: CDR1 SNHLY and CDR2 FYNNEI. The CDR3 length is 15 residues. J was trimmed by 6 bases and V by 4 bases; bases with no gene match: 9. The CDR3 is CASSGARGQGSEQYF. The CDR3 nucleotides are TGTGCCAGCAGTGGAGCCCGGGGACAGGGGTCCGAGCAGTACTTC.